The 28 T cell receptor beta chains given below trace back to one sample, sequenced in a study of T cell responses to AZD1222 COVID-19 vaccine. The data were produced by immunoSEQ multiplex PCR, yet TCRdb's version contains in-frame clones alone and is incomplete. The sample includes over 45,000 clones, around 85% of them seen just once. The sample consisted of peripheral blood, taken on day 0 of MenACWY control vaccination. The receptors shown here come from an adult in good health.

V usage is TRBV7-3 and J usage is TRBJ1-3; no clear D gene. V was trimmed by 1 base and J by 0 bases, leaving 4 bases between them. This CDR3 has 14 amino acids. Germline values: CDR1 SGHTA, CDR2 FQGTGA. The CDR3 nucleotides read TGTGCCAGCAGCTTAAGTGGCTCTGGAAACACCATATATTTT. As protein: CASSLSGSGNTIYF. Drawing the rest from reference TRBV7-3 and TRBJ1-3, the complete variable domain is GAGVSQTPSNKVTEKGKYVELRCDPISGHTALYWYRQSLGQGPEFLIYFQGTGAADDSGLPNDRFFAVRPEGSVSTLKIQRTERGDSAVYLCASSLSGSGNTIYFGEGSWLTVV.

This clone was seen more than once but under ten times. The rearrangement links TRBV18 to TRBJ2-2; D is ambiguous. Germline CDR1 and CDR2: KGHSH and LQKENI. The V and J ends lost 1 base and 2 bases respectively, with 8 bases between them. The CDR3 runs 15 residues. CDR3 nucleotides: TGTGCCAGCTCACCACAAGGCAGAAACACCGGGGAGCTGTTTTTT. Its translation is CASSPQGRNTGELFF.

The rearrangement joins TRBV24-1 to TRBJ2-2; 11 nucleotides match TRBD1. Germline trimming cut 5 bases from V and 3 bases from J; bases unmatched to any gene: 7. CDR3 length equals 17 residues. Germline CDR1 is KGHDR and CDR2 is SFDVKD. CDR3 DNA: TGTGCCACCAGTGGTCCAAGGACAGGGGGCCACACCGGGGAGCTGTTTTTT. It encodes CATSGPRTGGHTGELFF.

This clone was seen more than once but under ten times. This chain uses TRBV19 with TRBJ2-1; 11 nucleotides line up with TRBD2. The V and J ends lost 5 bases and 8 bases, in that order; junction bases with no gene match: 8. Germline V gene sequence: CDR1 LNHDA, CDR2 SQIVND (reference sequence). The CDR3 covers 15 residues. CDR3 residues: CASSSTSGVIYEQFF. For the CDR3, the DNA is TGTGCCAGTAGTTCGACTAGCGGGGTTATCTATGAGCAGTTCTTC.

This CDR3 is CASSQASQPDQPQHF. DNA for the CDR3: TGCGCCAGCAGCCAAGCGAGCCAGCCAGATCAGCCCCAGCATTTT. The J gene is TRBJ1-5, the V gene TRBV4-1, with D unclear. The CDR3 is 15 residues long. The germline CDR1 and CDR2 sequences are MGHRA and YSYEKL. V was pared by 1 base and J by 5 bases, with 12 bases between.

This clone was found once. The chain combines TRBV10-2 with TRBJ2-1; TRBD2 agrees at 16 bases. The CDR3 has 19 amino acids. In germline, CDR1 is WSHSY, CDR2 SAAADI. The V and J ends lost 6 bases and 2 bases, in that order; junction bases with no gene match: 10. CDR3 sequence: CASSGRGLAGGPAYNEQFF. CDR3 coding DNA: TGCGCCAGCAGCGGAAGGGGACTAGCGGGAGGGCCGGCCTACAATGAGCAGTTCTTC.

This chain connects TRBV7-2 to TRBJ2-7; D perhaps matches TRBD1 (5 bases). CDR3 size: 13 residues. V gave up 4 bases and J gave up 3 bases, with 10 bases separating them. From germline, CDR1 is SGHTA and CDR2 FQGNSA. DNA for the CDR3: TGTGCCAGCAGCTCCCAGGGTGGCTACGAGCAGTACTTC. Translating it yields CASSSQGGYEQYF. Full variable domain (outside the CDR3, taken from reference TRBV7-2 and TRBJ2-7): GAGVSQSPSNKVTEKGKDVELRCDPISGHTALYWYRQSLGQGLEFLIYFQGNSAPDKSGLPSDRFSAERTGGSVSTLTIQRTQQEDSAVYLCASSSQGGYEQYFGPGTRLTVT.

The rearrangement uses TRBV5-1 and TRBJ2-5; the D gene is possibly TRBD1 (6 bases). This CDR3 region has 14 residues. Germline CDR1 SGHRS, CDR2 YFSETQ. V lost 4 bases, J lost 5 bases, and 15 bases lay in between. The CDR3 loop is CASSQPGHSETQYF. The DNA of the CDR3 is TGCGCCAGCAGCCAACCGGGACACTCTGAGACCCAGTACTTC.

The rearrangement uses TRBV6-2 or TRBV6-3 and TRBJ2-1, with TRBD2 as a possible D gene (6 bases). The CDR3 covers 14 residues. The germline V gene has CDR1 MNHEY and CDR2 SVGEGT. V lost 5 bases to trimming and J lost 16 bases, with 24 bases between them. The CDR3 region is CASSQSSSDPFIFF. The CDR3, as DNA: TGTGCCAGCAGTCAGTCTTCTAGCGACCCGTTTATTTTCTTC.

This chain joins TRBV30 and TRBJ1-2; 9 nucleotides line up with TRBD1. V was pared by 5 bases and J by 6 bases, with 10 bases of the junction left unmatched. Germline lookup yields CDR1 GTSNPN and CDR2 SVGIG (reference sequence). There are 14 residues in the CDR3. The CDR3 protein is CAWGTTGGANGYTF. DNA for the CDR3: TGTGCCTGGGGAACTACAGGGGGCGCAAATGGCTACACCTTC. The full variable domain, rest sourced from reference TRBV30 and TRBJ1-2, is SQTIHQWPATLVQPVGSPLSLECTVEGTSNPNLYWYRQAAGRGLQLLFYSVGIGQISSEVPQNLSASRPQDRQFILSSKKLLLSDSGFYLCAWGTTGGANGYTFGSGTRLTVV.

This rearrangement joins TRBV5-1 to TRBJ2-1, with a weak D call TRBD2 (5 bases). Germline assignment: CDR1 SGHRS and CDR2 YFSETQ. V lost 4 bases and J 1 base, leaving 15 bases between the germline ends. This CDR3 is built from 16 residues. The CDR3 reads CASSLSGRLSYNEQFF. CDR3 bases: TGCGCCAGCAGCCTCAGCGGTAGACTTTCCTACAATGAGCAGTTCTTC. The full variable domain, with the rest looked up from reference TRBV5-1 and TRBJ2-1, is KAGVTQTPRYLIKTRGQQVTLSCSPISGHRSVSWYQQTPGQGLQFLFEYFSETQRNKGNFPGRFSGRQFSNSRSEMNVSTLELGDSALYLCASSLSGRLSYNEQFFGPGTRLTVL.

This clone was observed once. The gene calls are TRBV21-1 and TRBJ2-3; TRBD1, the table's D call, lacks a check against the DNA. TRBV21-1 is flagged as a pseudogene. The CDR3 consists of 16 residues. The CDR3 bases are TGTGCCAGCAGCAAAGCGTCGACAGGGCGGAGTGATACGCAGTATTTT. Protein: CASSKASTGRSDTQYF.

V usage is TRBV5-1 and J usage is TRBJ2-7; D perhaps matches TRBD1 (6 bases). Trimming left V 7 bases short and J 4 bases short, with 18 bases between. Germline loops: CDR1 SGHRS, CDR2 YFSETQ. This CDR3 is built from 14 residues. CDR3 amino acids: CASGRGGEAYEQYF. CDR3 bases: TGCGCCAGCGGGAGAGGGGGTGAGGCATACGAGCAGTACTTC.

The chain recombines TRBV28 with TRBJ2-6; maybe TRBD1 (6 bases). The CDR3 has 16 amino acids. CDR1 is MDHEN and CDR2 is SYDVKM in the germline V gene. Trimming removed 7 bases from V and 0 bases from J, with 13 bases in between. As DNA, the CDR3 is TGTGCCAGCACCGACAGGCTAAGCTCTGGGGCCAACGTCCTGACTTTC. Amino acid sequence: CASTDRLSSGANVLTF.

The V gene is TRBV7-6, the J gene TRBJ2-3; 10 bases are shared with TRBD2. Trimming cost V 1 base and J 3 bases; bases outside gene matches: 4. Germline values: CDR1 SGHVS, CDR2 FNYEAQ. The CDR3 covers 16 residues. The CDR3 sequence: CASSLVLAGWTDTQYF. As DNA, the CDR3 is TGTGCCAGCAGCTTAGTACTAGCGGGATGGACAGATACGCAGTATTTT.

This chain uses TRBV5-1 with TRBJ1-3, with 8 nucleotides matching TRBD1. The CDR3 runs to 14 residues. Trimming took 0 bases from V and 8 from J; bases not matched to a gene: 4. Germline assignment: CDR1 SGHRS and CDR2 YFSETQ. CDR3 loop: CASSLEGQADTIYF. The CDR3 DNA is TGCGCCAGCAGCTTGGAGGGACAGGCGGACACCATATATTTT.

The J gene is TRBJ2-7, the V gene TRBV5-1, with a possible D match to TRBD2 (6 bases). The CDR3 is made up of 15 amino acids. The V and J ends lost 4 bases and 7 bases respectively, with 21 bases between them. Germline CDR1 SGHRS, CDR2 YFSETQ. The CDR3, as DNA: TGCGCCAGCAGCCGATCTCCCGGGACTGGGGGGGAGCAGTACTTC. Translated: CASSRSPGTGGEQYF.

The chain is built from TRBV5-1 and TRBJ2-3; 9 bases align to TRBD2. CDR3 size: 17 residues. J was trimmed by 4 bases and V by 2 bases; bases with no gene match: 11. CDR1 is SGHRS and CDR2 is YFSETQ in the germline V gene. CDR3 residues: CASSFAPISGSPDTQYF. The CDR3 coding sequence is TGCGCCAGCAGCTTTGCACCTATTAGCGGGAGTCCAGATACGCAGTATTTT.

The rearrangement uses TRBV7-9 and TRBJ2-7; 12 bases are shared with TRBD2. CDR3 length equals 17 residues. Germline CDR1 and CDR2: SEHNR and FQNEAQ (reference sequence). V shed 1 base, J shed 0 bases, and the junction held 4 bases outside the gene matches. The CDR3 reads CASSLGGLAGTSYEQYF. In nucleotides, the CDR3 is TGTGCCAGCAGCTTAGGGGGACTAGCGGGTACCTCCTACGAGCAGTACTTC. Based on the CDR3 plus reference TRBV7-9 and TRBJ2-7, the full variable domain is DTGVSQNPRHKITKRGQNVTFRCDPISEHNRLYWYRQTLGQGPEFLTYFQNEAQLEKSRLLSDRFSAERPKGSFSTLEIQRTEQGDSAMYLCASSLGGLAGTSYEQYFGPGTRLTVT.

This clone was seen once. The chain carries TRBV19 and TRBJ1-3, with D unresolved. CDR1 is LNHDA and CDR2 is SQIVND in the germline V gene (reference sequence). V lost 7 bases to trimming and J lost 2 bases, with 9 bases between them. The CDR3 loop spans 13 amino acids. The CDR3 DNA follows: TGTGCCAGTACCCAGGTAGCTGGAAACACCATATATTTT. It encodes CASTQVAGNTIYF.

The V gene is TRBV6-1, the J gene TRBJ1-2, with TRBD1 as a possible D gene (6 bases). V was pared by 1 base and J by 8 bases, with 14 bases between. This CDR3 is built from 14 residues. Looked up from germline, CDR1 is MNHNS and CDR2 is SASEGT. The CDR3 sequence: CASSEVGRGDGYTF. The CDR3 region has the DNA TGTGCCAGCAGTGAAGTAGGCAGGGGAGACGGCTACACCTTC.

J is TRBJ2-1 and V is TRBV2, with TRBD2 as a possible D gene (6 bases). The CDR3 length is 15 residues. V was clipped by 2 bases and J by 2 bases, with 10 bases between them. CDR1 and CDR2 from the germline V gene are SNHLY and FYNNEI. The CDR3 sequence is CASSEMGGPYNEQFF. CDR3 sequence (DNA): TGTGCCAGCAGTGAAATGGGGGGACCCTACAATGAGCAGTTCTTC.

This chain joins TRBV9 and TRBJ1-3, with TRBD1 matching 11 bases. The CDR3 is 20 amino acids. Looked up from germline, CDR1 is SGDLS and CDR2 is YYNGEE. V lost 2 bases to trimming and J lost 0 bases; unmatched junction nucleotides: 13. The CDR3 loop is CASSVGPGQGVGGSGNTIYF. The CDR3 DNA follows: TGTGCCAGCAGCGTCGGACCGGGACAGGGGGTTGGGGGCTCTGGAAACACCATATATTTT.

The chain has TRBV19 and TRBJ1-1; 8 nucleotides match TRBD1. The CDR3 runs to 14 residues. Trimming removed 6 bases from V and 5 bases from J; junction bases left unmatched: 8. Looked up from germline, CDR1 is LNHDA and CDR2 is SQIVND (reference sequence). The CDR3 spells CASSYQGARTEAFF. The CDR3 bases are TGTGCCAGTAGCTACCAGGGGGCGAGAACTGAAGCTTTCTTT.

This clone was found a few times. This sequence joins TRBV5-6 and TRBJ1-4; D not resolved. Per the germline V gene, CDR1 is SGHDT and CDR2 is YYEEEE. The CDR3 spans 16 residues. The V end was cut by 4 bases, the J end by 0 bases, with 13 bases between. The CDR3, as DNA: TGTGCCAGCAGCACCTGGACCCAGGCAACTAATGAAAAACTGTTTTTT. It translates to CASSTWTQATNEKLFF. The variable domain in full, completed from reference TRBV5-6 and TRBJ1-4, reads DAGVTQSPTHLIKTRGQQVTLRCSPKSGHDTVSWYQQALGQGPQFIFQYYEEEERQRGNFPDRFSGHQFPNYSSELNVNALLLGDSALYLCASSTWTQATNEKLFFGSGTQLSVL.

The V gene is TRBV6-2 or TRBV6-3, the J gene TRBJ1-5; D call uncertain. CDR1 MNHEY and CDR2 SVGEGT come from the germline V gene. Trimming removed 3 bases from V and 2 bases from J, with 17 bases in between. The CDR3 runs to 17 residues. The CDR3 region has the DNA TGTGCCAGCAGTTATTTTCGGCGGGGATTGGGCAATCAGCCCCAGCATTTT. Amino acid sequence: CASSYFRRGLGNQPQHF.

Written as DNA, the CDR3 is TGTGCCAGCAGCTCAGATAATAGCGGGGTTCCCACAGATACGCAGTATTTT. This gives the protein CASSSDNSGVPTDTQYF. The rearrangement uses TRBV7-9 and TRBJ2-3; the match to TRBD2 covers 8 bases. Trimming cost V 4 bases and J 2 bases; bases outside gene matches: 11. CDR1 and CDR2 from the germline V gene are SEHNR and FQNEAQ (reference sequence). This CDR3 spans 17 amino acids.

The chain links TRBV7-9 to TRBJ2-1; 8 nucleotides agree with TRBD2. The V gene end was trimmed by 6 bases and the J gene end by 4 bases; junction bases not matched to a gene: 8. Germline V gene sequence: CDR1 SEHNR, CDR2 FQNEAQ (reference sequence). This CDR3 spans 15 amino acids. The DNA for the CDR3 is TGTGCCAGCAGATTAAGCGGGAGTTGGTACAATGAGCAGTTCTTC. It codes for CASRLSGSWYNEQFF.